This TCR beta chain emerged from a study of T-cell reconstitution after alpha-beta-depleted transplantation in children. The study's findings and limits: Expanded graft clones, several hundred of them, were reportedly the source of alpha-beta T cells about two months after transplant.

There are many counts of this clonotype. No antigen is known for it. The CDR3 extends over 13 amino acids. With V trimmed by 1 base and J by 5 bases, 0 bases remained unmatched. The germline CDR1 and CDR2 sequences are MGHRA and YSYEKL. TCRbeta library construction was performed incorporating unique molecular identifiers. TCRdb recomputed calls from the PCR reads with MiXCR, one row per CDR3 protein. The sample includes 780,000 or so distinct CDR3 sequences, approximately 15% of them seen just once. This sample comprised PBMCs, mostly from graft donor cells, obtained 360 days after TCRalphabeta/CD19-depleted stem cell transplant. The chain carries TRBV4-1 and TRBJ1-2; 8 nucleotides line up with TRBD1. This clonotype was sampled from a male patient younger than 18 who had a stem cell transplant for acute lymphoblastic leukemia, so the T cells may come from the graft donor. The CDR3 nucleotides read TGCGCCAGCAGCCAAGGGACAGGGTATGGCTACACCTTC. Translated, it gives CASSQGTGYGYTF.